One and the same sample provided the 5 T cell receptor beta chains below, sequenced in a study of post-analysis software for immune sequencing data. Study-level results: In patients, about 5 TRBV segments were more frequent than in controls, with TRBV5-6, TRBV5-1 and TRBV20-1 among them.

Unique molecular identifiers were built into the TCR beta cDNA libraries. TCRdb redid the calling of the PCR reads with MiXCR, one entry per CDR3 protein. The sample has 750,000 to 950,000 distinct CDR3 sequences, roughly 46% seen once. For these receptors, no antigen is known. The sequenced material came from blood. These receptors originate from a girl aged 5 to 17 with multiple sclerosis.

Details on this clonotype: Mismatch with germline at one junction end may stem from a read error. The chain employs TRBV10-3 and TRBJ1-1; 9 nucleotides match TRBD1. The CDR3 totals 14 residues. Germline CDR1 ENHRY, CDR2 SYGVKD. The CDR3 DNA reads TGTGCCATCGGTGAGCCCCGGGACAGGGCTGAAGCTTTCTTT. This gives the protein CAIGEPRDRAEAFF.

V is TRBV24-1 and J is TRBJ1-4; 10 bases line up with TRBD1. The CDR3 extends over 15 amino acids. In germline, CDR1 is KGHDR, CDR2 SFDVKD. With V trimmed by 5 bases and J by 7 bases, 6 bases remained unmatched. Here the CDR3 reads CATSASGQGSEKLFF. In DNA form, the CDR3 reads TGTGCCACCAGTGCGTCGGGACAGGGGAGTGAAAAACTGTTTTTT.

V gene TRBV2 combines with J gene TRBJ1-1; tentatively, D is TRBD1 (5 bases). Looked up from germline, CDR1 is SNHLY and CDR2 is FYNNEI. The V gene lost 6 bases and the J gene lost 3 bases, with 29 bases spanning the gap. The CDR3 is 19 residues long. The CDR3 is CASRGSLGGTGGRDTEAFF. Written as DNA, the CDR3 is TGTGCCAGCAGGGGGAGCCTGGGGGGAACGGGAGGAAGGGACACTGAAGCTTTCTTT.

This clonotype has only a few counts. This sequence joins TRBV6-6 and TRBJ2-1; a possible D gene is TRBD2 (6 bases). CDR3 length: 14 residues. V was trimmed by 6 bases and J by 7 bases, leaving 16 bases between them. Germline values: CDR1 MNHNY, CDR2 SVGAGI (reference sequence). CDR3 nucleotide sequence: TGTGCCAGCAGCGGGCCAACGGCGGGGAATGAGCAGTTCTTC. Amino acid sequence: CASSGPTAGNEQFF.

This chain joins TRBV20-1 and TRBJ2-5, with no clear D. Matching the DNA end better, TRBJ2-7 makes the J call doubtful. CDR1 and CDR2 from the germline V gene are DFQATT and SNEGSKA (reference sequence). The CDR3 length is 13 residues. CDR3 region: CSAKGGFSSEQYF. In nucleotides, the CDR3 is TGCAGTGCTAAGGGTGGGTTCTCGAGCGAGCAGTACTTC.